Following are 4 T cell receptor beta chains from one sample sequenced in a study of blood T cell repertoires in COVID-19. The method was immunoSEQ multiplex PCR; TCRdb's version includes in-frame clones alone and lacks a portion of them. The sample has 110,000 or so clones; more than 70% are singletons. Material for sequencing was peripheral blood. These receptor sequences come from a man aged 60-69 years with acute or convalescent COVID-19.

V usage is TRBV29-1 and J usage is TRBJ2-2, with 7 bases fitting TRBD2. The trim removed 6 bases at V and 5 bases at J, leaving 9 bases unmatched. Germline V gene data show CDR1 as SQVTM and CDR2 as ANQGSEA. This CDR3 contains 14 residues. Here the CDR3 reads CSVAPGLLTGELFF. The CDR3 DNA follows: TGCAGCGTGGCACCGGGACTACTAACCGGGGAGCTGTTTTTT.

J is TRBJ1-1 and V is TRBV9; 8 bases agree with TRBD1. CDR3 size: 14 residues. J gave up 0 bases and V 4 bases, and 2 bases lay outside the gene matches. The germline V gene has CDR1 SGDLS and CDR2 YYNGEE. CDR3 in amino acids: CASSQGAVNTEAFF. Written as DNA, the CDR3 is TGTGCCAGCAGCCAGGGGGCGGTGAACACTGAAGCTTTCTTT.

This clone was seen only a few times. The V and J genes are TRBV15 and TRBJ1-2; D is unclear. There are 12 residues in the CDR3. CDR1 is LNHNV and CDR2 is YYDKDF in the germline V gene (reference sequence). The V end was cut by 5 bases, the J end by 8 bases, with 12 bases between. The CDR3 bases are TGTGCCACCAGCCCAATCGGGAGGGGCTACACCTTC. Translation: CATSPIGRGYTF.

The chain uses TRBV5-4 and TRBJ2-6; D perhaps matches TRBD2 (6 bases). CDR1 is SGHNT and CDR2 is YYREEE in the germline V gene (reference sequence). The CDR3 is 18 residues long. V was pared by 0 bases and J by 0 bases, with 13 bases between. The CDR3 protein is CASSLDGGPHSGANVLTF. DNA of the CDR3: TGTGCCAGCAGCTTGGACGGAGGGCCCCACTCTGGGGCCAACGTCCTGACTTTC.